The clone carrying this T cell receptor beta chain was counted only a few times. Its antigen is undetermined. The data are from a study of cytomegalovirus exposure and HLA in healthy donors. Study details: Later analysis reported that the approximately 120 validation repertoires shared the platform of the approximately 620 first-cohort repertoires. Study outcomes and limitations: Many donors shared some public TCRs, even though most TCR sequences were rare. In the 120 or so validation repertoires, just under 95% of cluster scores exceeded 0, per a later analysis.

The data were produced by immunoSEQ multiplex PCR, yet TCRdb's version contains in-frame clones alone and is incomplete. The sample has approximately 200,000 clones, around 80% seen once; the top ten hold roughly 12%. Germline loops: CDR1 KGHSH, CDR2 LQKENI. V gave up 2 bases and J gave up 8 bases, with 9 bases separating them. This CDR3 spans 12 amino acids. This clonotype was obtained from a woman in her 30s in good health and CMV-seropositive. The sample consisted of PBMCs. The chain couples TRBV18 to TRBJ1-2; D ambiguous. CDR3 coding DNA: TGTGCCAGCTCACCAGGGAGCTCGGGCTACACCTTC. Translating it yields CASSPGSSGYTF.